The entry that follows covers one TCR beta chain sequence. Its antigen is not identified. The data originate from a study of cytomegalovirus exposure and HLA in healthy donors. Study-level findings and limits: Cytomegalovirus status, reportedly, was diagnosed with high specificity and sensitivity by the classifier.

It was with 60 Vbeta and 13 Jbeta primers that the PCR ran. The data were produced by immunoSEQ multiplex PCR, yet TCRdb's version contains in-frame clones alone and is incomplete. The sample yields fewer than 120,000 clones, about three quarters seen once. Healthy bone marrow donors supplied every sample. The CDR3 is 15 residues long. The trim removed 1 base at V and 4 bases at J, leaving 0 bases unmatched. Germline V gives CDR1 LGHNT, CDR2 FRNRAP. The sample taken for sequencing was PBMCs. The origin of this receptor is a woman in her sixties or seventies in good health and CMV-seropositive. The chain joins TRBV12-5 to TRBJ2-1; 11 bases align to TRBD2. The CDR3, as DNA: TGTGCTAGTGGTTTGGGACTAGCGGGATACAATGAGCAGTTCTTC. As protein: CASGLGLAGYNEQFF.